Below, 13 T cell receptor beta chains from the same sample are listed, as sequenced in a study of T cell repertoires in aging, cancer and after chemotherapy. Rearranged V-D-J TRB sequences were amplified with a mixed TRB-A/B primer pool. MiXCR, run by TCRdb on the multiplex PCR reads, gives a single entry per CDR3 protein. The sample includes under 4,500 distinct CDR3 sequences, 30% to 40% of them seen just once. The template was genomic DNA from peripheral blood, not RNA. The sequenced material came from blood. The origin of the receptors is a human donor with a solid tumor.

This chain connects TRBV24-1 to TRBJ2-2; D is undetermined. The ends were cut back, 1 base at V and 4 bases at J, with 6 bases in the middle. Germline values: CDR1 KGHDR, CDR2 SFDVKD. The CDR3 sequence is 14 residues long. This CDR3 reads CATSDFGVTGELFF. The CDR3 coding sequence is TGTGCCACCAGTGATTTTGGGGTCACCGGGGAGCTGTTTTTT.

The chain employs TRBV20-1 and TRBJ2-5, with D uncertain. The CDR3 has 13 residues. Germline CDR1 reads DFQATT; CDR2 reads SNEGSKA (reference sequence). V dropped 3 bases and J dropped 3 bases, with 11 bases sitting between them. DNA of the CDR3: TGCAGTGCTAGCGTGCACAGTAAAGAGACCCAGTACTTC. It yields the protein CSASVHSKETQYF.

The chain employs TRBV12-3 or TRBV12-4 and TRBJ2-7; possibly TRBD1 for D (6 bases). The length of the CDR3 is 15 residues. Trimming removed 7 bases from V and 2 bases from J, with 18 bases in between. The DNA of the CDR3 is TGTGCCAGCAAGCGGACAGTACGTTCCGCCTACGAGCAGTACTTC. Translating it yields CASKRTVRSAYEQYF.

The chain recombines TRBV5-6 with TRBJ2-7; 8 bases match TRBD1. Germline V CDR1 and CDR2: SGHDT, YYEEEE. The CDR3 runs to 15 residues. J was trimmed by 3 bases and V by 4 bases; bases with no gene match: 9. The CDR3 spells CASSRSGQEFYEQYF. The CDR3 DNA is TGTGCCAGCAGCCGGTCGGGACAGGAGTTCTACGAGCAGTACTTC.

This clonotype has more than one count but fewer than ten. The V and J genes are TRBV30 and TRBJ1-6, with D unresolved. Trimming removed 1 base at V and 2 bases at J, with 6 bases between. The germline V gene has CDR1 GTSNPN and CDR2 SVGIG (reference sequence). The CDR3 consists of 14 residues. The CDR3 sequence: CAWSGITYNSPLHF. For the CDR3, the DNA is TGTGCCTGGAGTGGGATTACCTATAATTCACCCCTCCACTTT.

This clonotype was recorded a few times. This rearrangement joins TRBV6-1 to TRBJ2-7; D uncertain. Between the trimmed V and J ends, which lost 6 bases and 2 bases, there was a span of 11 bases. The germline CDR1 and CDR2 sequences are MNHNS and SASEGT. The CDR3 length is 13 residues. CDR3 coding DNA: TGTGCCAGCAGGGCGAGTATGACCTACGAGCAGTACTTC. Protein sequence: CASRASMTYEQYF.

The CDR3 DNA reads TGTGCCAGCAGTCGGGGAAGCTCTGGAAACACCATATATTTT. Its protein is CASSRGSSGNTIYF. J is TRBJ1-3 and V is TRBV9; unclear D gene. V was shortened by 5 bases and J by 0 bases, with 9 bases between the two germline ends. Germline V gene sequence: CDR1 SGDLS, CDR2 YYNGEE. CDR3 length equals 14 residues.

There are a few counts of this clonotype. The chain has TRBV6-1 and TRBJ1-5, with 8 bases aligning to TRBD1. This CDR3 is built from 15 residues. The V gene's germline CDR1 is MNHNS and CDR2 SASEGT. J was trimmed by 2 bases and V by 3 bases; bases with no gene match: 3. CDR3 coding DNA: TGTGCCAGCAGTGAGTTACAGGGGGGCAATCAGCCCCAGCATTTT. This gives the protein CASSELQGGNQPQHF.

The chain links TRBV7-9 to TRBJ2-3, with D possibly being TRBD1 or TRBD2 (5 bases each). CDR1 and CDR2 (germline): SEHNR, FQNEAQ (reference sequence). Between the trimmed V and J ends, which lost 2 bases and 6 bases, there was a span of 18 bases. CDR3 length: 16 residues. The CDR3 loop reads CASSLKLGDEGDTQYF. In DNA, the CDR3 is TGTGCCAGCAGCTTAAAGTTAGGGGACGAGGGGGATACGCAGTATTTT.

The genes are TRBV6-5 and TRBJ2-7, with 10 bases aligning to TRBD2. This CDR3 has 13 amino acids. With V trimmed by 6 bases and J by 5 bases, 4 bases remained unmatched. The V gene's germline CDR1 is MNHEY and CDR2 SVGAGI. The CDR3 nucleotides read TGTGCCAGCAGAGGACTAGCGGAAAACGAGCAGTACTTC. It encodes CASRGLAENEQYF.

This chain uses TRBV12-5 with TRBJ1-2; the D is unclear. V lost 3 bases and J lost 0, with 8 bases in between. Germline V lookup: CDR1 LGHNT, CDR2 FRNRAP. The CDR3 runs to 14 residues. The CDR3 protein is CASGLSGSNYGYTF. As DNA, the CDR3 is TGTGCTAGTGGTTTATCTGGGTCTAACTATGGCTACACCTTC.

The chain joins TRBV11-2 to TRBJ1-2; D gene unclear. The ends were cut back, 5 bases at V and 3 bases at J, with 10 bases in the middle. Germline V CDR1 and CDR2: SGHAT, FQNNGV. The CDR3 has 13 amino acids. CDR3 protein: CASSPGRDYGYTF. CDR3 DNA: TGTGCCAGCAGCCCCGGGAGAGACTATGGCTACACCTTC.

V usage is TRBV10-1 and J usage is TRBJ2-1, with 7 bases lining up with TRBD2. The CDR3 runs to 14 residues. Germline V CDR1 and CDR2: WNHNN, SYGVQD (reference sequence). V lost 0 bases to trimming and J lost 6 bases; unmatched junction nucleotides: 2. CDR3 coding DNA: TGCGCCAGCAGTGAGTCCCAGCGGGGCAATGAGCAGTTCTTC. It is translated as CASSESQRGNEQFF.